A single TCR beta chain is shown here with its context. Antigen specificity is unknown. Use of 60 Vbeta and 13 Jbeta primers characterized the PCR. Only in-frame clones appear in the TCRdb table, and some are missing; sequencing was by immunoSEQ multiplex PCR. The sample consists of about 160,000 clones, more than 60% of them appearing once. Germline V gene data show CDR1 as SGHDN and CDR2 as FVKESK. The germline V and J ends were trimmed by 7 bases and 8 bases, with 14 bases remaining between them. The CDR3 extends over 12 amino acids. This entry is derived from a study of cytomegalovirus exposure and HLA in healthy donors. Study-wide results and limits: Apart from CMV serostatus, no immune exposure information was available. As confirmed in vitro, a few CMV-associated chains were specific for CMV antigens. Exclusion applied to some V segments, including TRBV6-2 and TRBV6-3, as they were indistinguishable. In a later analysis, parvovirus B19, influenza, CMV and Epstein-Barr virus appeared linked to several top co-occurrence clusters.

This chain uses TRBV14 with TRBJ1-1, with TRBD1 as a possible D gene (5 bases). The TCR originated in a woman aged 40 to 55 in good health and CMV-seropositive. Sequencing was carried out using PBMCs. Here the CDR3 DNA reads TGTGCCAGCACCGGAGGAGGGGCGGAAGCTTTCTTT. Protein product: CASTGGGAEAFF.